This section outlines one T cell receptor beta chain sequence together with its context. In the library, individual cDNA molecules carried attached unique molecular identifiers. One entry per CDR3 protein, called by TCRdb with MiXCR from the 5' RACE reads. The data contain about 60,000 distinct CDR3 sequences, about 8.9% of them singletons. The CDR3 is 14 amino acids. Trimming cost V 7 bases and J 1 base, with 13 bases left between them. Germline V gives CDR1 MGHDK, CDR2 SYGVNS. This record comes from a study of early T cells in non-severe SARS-CoV-2 infection. The material sequenced was whole blood. This clonotype was obtained from an adult who was a healthcare worker with PCR-confirmed SARS-CoV-2 infection or an uninfected control (not recorded which). The chain combines TRBV25-1 with TRBJ1-1; unclear D gene. The DNA for the CDR3 is TGTGCCAGCACCGCCCTAGGGCAGAACACTGAAGCTTTCTTT. Protein product: CASTALGQNTEAFF.